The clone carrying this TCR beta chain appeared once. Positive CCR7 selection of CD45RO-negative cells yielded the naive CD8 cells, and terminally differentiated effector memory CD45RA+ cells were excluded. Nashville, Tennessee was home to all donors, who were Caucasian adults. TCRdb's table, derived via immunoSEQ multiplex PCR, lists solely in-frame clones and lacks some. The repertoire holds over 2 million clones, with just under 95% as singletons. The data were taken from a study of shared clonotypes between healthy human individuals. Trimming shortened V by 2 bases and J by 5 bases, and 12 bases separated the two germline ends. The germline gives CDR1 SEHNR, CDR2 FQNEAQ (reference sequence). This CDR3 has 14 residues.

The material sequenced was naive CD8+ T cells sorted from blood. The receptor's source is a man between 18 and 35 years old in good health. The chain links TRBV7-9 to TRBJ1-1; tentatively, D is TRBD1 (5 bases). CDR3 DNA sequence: TGTGCCAGCAGCTTATCGACCAGGGCTACTGAAGCTTTCTTT. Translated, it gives CASSLSTRATEAFF. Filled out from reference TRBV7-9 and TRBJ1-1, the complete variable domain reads DTGVSQNPRHKITKRGQNVTFRCDPISEHNRLYWYRQTLGQGPEFLTYFQNEAQLEKSRLLSDRFSAERPKGSFSTLEIQRTEQGDSAMYLCASSLSTRATEAFFGQGTRLTVV.